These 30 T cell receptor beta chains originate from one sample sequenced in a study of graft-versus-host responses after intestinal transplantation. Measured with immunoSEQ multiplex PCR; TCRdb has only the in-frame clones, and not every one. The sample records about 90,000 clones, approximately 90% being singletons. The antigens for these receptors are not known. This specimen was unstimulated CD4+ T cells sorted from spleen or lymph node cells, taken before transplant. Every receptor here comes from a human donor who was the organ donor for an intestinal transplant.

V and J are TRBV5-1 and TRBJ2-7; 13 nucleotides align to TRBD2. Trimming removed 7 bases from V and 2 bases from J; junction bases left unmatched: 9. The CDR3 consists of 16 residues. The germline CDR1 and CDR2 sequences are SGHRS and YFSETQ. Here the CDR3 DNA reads TGCGCCAGCGCGCCGACTAGCGGGAGGCCTACCTACGAGCAGTACTTC. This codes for CASAPTSGRPTYEQYF.

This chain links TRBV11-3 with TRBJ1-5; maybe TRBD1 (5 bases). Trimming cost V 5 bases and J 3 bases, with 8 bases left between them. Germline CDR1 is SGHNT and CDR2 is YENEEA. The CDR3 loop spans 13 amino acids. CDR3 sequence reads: CASSQDINQPQHF. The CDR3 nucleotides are TGTGCCAGCAGCCAGGACATCAATCAGCCCCAGCATTTT.

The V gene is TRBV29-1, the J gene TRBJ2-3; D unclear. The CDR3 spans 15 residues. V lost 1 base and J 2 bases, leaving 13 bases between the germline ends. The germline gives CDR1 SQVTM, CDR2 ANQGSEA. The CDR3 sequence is CSVEAGFTPTDTQYF. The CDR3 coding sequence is TGCAGCGTTGAAGCAGGCTTTACCCCCACAGATACGCAGTATTTT.

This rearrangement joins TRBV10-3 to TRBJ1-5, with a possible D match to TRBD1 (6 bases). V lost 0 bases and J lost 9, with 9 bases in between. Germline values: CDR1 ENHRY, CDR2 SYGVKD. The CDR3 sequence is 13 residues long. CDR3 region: CAISESRGWPQHF. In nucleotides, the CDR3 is TGTGCCATCAGTGAGTCGAGGGGGTGGCCCCAGCATTTT.

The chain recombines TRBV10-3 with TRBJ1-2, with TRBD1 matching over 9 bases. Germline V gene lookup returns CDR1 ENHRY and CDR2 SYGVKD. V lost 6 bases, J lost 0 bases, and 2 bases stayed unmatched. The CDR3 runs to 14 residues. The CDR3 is CAIRGDRANYGYTF. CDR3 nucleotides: TGTGCCATCAGGGGGGACAGGGCTAACTATGGCTACACCTTC.

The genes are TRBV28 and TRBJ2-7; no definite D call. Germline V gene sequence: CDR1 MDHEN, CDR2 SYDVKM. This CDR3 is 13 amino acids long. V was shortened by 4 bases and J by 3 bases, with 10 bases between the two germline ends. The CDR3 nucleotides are TGTGCCAGCAGTTACGCCCAGGACTACGAGCAGTACTTC. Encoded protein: CASSYAQDYEQYF.

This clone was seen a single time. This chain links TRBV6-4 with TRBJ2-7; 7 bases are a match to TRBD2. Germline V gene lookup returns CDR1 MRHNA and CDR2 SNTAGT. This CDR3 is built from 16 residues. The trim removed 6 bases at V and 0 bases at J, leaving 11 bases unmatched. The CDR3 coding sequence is TGTGCCAGCAGGGCCACTTATCGCGGGAGCTCCTACGAGCAGTACTTC. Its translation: CASRATYRGSSYEQYF.

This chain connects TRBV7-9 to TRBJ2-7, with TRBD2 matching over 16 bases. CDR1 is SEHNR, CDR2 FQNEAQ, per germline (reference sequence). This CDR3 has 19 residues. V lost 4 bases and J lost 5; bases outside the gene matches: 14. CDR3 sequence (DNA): TGTGCCAGCAGCTCAACCCCGGGACTAGCGGGAGGGCCGTCTCACGAGCAGTACTTC. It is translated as CASSSTPGLAGGPSHEQYF.

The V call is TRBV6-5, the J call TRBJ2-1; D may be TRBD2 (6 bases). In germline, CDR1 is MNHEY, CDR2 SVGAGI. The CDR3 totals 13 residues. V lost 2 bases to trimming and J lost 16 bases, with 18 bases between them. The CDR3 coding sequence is TGTGCCAGCAGTTACGCATCGGGACTTCCACTCTTCTTC. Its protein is CASSYASGLPLFF.

CDR3 residues: CASSPRQGSIDTQYF. In DNA, the CDR3 is TGTGCCAGCTCACCGCGACAGGGGTCGATAGATACGCAGTATTTT. This chain joins TRBV18 and TRBJ2-3; 8 nucleotides line up with TRBD1. Germline V lookup: CDR1 KGHSH, CDR2 LQKENI. The V gene end was trimmed by 3 bases and the J gene end by 5 bases; junction bases not matched to a gene: 7. The CDR3 consists of 15 residues.

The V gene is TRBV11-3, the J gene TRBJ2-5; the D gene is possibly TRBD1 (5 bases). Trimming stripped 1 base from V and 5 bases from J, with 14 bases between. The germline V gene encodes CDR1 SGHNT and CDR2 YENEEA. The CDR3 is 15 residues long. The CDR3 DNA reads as TGTGCCAGCAGCTTAGTAGGGGCTAGTGGGGAGACCCAGTACTTC. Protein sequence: CASSLVGASGETQYF.

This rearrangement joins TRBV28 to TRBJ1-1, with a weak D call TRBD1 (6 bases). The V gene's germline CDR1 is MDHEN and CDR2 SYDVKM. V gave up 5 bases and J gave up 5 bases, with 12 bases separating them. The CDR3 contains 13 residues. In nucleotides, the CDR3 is TGTGCCAGCAGTGAACAGGGAAGGACTGAAGCTTTCTTT. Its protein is CASSEQGRTEAFF.

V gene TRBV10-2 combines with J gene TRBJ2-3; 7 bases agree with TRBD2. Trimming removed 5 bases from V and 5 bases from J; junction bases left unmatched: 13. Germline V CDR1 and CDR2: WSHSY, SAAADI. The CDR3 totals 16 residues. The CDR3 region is CASSRPGTGEGDTQYF. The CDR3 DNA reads TGCGCCAGCAGTAGGCCCGGGACGGGGGAGGGAGATACGCAGTATTTT.

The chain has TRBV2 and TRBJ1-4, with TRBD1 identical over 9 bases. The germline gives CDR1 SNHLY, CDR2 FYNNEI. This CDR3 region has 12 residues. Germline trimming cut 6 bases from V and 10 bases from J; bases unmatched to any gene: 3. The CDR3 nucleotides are TGTGCCAGCAGGGGGACAGGGACAAAACTGTTTTTT. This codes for CASRGTGTKLFF. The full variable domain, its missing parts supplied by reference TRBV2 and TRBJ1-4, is EPEVTQTPSHQVTQMGQEVILRCVPISNHLYFYWYRQILGQKVEFLVSFYNNEISEKSEIFDDQFSVERPDGSNFTLKIRSTKLEDSAMYFCASRGTGTKLFFGSGTQLSVL.

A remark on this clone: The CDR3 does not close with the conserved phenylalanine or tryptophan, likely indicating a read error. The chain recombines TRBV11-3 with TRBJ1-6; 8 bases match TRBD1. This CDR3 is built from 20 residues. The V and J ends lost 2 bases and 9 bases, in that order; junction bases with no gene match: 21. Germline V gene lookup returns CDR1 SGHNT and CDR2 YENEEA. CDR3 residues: CASSLNPNRRGPFNGSPLHL. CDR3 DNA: TGTGCCAGCAGCTTAAACCCCAACCGCAGGGGGCCCTTCAACGGTTCACCCCTCCACCTT.

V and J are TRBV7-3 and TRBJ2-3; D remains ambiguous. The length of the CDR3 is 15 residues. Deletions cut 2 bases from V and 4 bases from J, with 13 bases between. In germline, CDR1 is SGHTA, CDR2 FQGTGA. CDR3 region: CASSLSSSLADTQYF. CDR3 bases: TGTGCCAGCAGCTTATCCAGTTCCCTCGCAGATACGCAGTATTTT.

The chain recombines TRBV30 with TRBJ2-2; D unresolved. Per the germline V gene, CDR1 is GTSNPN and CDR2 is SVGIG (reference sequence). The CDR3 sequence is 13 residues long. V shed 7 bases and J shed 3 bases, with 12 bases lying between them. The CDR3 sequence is CASRVRDTGELFF. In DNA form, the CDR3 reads TGTGCCTCACGGGTGCGCGACACCGGGGAGCTGTTTTTT. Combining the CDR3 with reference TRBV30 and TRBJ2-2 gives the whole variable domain SQTIHQWPATLVQPVGSPLSLECTVEGTSNPNLYWYRQAAGRGLQLLFYSVGIGQISSEVPQNLSASRPQDRQFILSSKKLLLSDSGFYLCASRVRDTGELFFGEGSRLTVL.

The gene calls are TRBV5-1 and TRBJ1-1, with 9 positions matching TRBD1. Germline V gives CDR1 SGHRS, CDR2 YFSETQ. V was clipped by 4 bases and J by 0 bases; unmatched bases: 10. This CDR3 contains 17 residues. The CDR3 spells CASSGGQGLVMNTEAFF. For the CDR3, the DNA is TGCGCCAGCAGCGGGGGACAGGGTCTCGTCATGAACACTGAAGCTTTCTTT.

The CDR3: CACNTRRNGELFF. The CDR3 region has the DNA TGTGCCTGTAATACTAGACGTAACGGGGAGCTGTTTTTT. The chain uses TRBV30 and TRBJ2-2; tentative D call: TRBD2 (5 bases). This CDR3 has 13 residues. Germline V CDR1 and CDR2: GTSNPN, SVGIG (reference sequence). V was shortened by 6 bases and J by 7 bases, with 15 bases between the two germline ends. The entire variable domain, with the rest obtained from reference TRBV30 and TRBJ2-2, is as follows: SQTIHQWPATLVQPVGSPLSLECTVEGTSNPNLYWYRQAAGRGLQLLFYSVGIGQISSEVPQNLSASRPQDRQFILSSKKLLLSDSGFYLCACNTRRNGELFFGEGSRLTVL.

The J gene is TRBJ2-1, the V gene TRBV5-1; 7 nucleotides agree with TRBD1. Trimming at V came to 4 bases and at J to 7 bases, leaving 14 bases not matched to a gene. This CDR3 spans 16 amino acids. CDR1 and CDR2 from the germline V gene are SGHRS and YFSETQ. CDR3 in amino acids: CASSPILGQAQNEQFF. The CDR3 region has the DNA TGCGCCAGCAGCCCGATATTAGGACAGGCCCAAAATGAGCAGTTCTTC.

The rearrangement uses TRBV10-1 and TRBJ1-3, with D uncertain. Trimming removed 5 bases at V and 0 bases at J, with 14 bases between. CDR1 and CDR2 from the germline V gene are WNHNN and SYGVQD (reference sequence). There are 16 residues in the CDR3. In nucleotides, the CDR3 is TGCGCCAGCAGTCCACCGAGGTGGCCCTCTGGAAACACCATATATTTT. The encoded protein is CASSPPRWPSGNTIYF.

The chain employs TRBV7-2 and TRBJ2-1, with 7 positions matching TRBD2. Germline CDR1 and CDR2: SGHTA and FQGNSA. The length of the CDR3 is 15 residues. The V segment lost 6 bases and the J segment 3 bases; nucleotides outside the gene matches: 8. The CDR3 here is CASRTQAGNYNEQFF. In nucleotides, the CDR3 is TGTGCCAGCAGAACCCAAGCGGGAAACTACAATGAGCAGTTCTTC.

CDR3 residues: CSVVLDTQIYGYTF. Here the CDR3 DNA reads TGCAGCGTTGTCCTTGACACCCAGATCTATGGCTACACCTTC. The rearrangement links TRBV29-1 to TRBJ1-2; D is unresolved. The V end lost 4 bases, the J end lost 4 bases, and 16 bases lay between the germline ends. Germline loops: CDR1 SQVTM, CDR2 ANQGSEA. The CDR3 consists of 14 residues.

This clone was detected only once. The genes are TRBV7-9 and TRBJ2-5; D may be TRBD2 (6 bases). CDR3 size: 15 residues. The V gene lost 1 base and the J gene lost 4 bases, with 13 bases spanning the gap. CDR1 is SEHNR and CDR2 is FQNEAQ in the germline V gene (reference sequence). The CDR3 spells CASSLGGVRGETQYF. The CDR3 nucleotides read TGTGCCAGCAGCTTAGGGGGGGTGAGGGGAGAGACCCAGTACTTC.

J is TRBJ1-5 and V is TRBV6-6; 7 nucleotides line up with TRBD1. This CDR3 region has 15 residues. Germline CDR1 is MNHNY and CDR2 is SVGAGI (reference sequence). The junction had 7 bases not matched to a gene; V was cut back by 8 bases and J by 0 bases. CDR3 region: CASARDRNSNQPQHF. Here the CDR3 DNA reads TGTGCCAGCGCCCGGGACAGAAATAGCAATCAGCCCCAGCATTTT.

The CDR3 sequence: CASSLVFWGGGYTF. CDR3 DNA sequence: TGTGCCAGCAGCTTGGTTTTTTGGGGGGGCGGCTACACCTTC. The chain carries TRBV5-6 and TRBJ1-2; tentatively, D is TRBD1 (6 bases). Germline V CDR1 and CDR2: SGHDT, YYEEEE. V lost 0 bases and J 8 bases, leaving 14 bases between the germline ends. The CDR3 is made up of 14 amino acids.

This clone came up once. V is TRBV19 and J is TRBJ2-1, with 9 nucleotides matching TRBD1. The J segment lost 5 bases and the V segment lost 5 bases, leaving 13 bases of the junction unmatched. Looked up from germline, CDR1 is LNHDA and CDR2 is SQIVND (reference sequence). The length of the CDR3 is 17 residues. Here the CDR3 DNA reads TGTGCCAGTAGTCCTACGCCGACAGGGGGGGTAAACAATGAGCAGTTCTTC. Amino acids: CASSPTPTGGVNNEQFF. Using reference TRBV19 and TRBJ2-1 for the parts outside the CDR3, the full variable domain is DGGITQSPKYLFRKEGQNVTLSCEQNLNHDAMYWYRQDPGQGLRLIYYSQIVNDFQKGDIAEGYSVSREKKESFPLTVTSAQKNPTAFYLCASSPTPTGGVNNEQFFGPGTRLTVL.

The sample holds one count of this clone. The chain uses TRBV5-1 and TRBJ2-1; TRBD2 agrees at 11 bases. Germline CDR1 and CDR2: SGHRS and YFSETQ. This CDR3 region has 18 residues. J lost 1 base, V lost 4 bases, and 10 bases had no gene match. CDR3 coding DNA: TGCGCCAGCAGCGAGGCGCTAGCGGGGGGCTTATCCTACAATGAGCAGTTCTTC. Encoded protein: CASSEALAGGLSYNEQFF.

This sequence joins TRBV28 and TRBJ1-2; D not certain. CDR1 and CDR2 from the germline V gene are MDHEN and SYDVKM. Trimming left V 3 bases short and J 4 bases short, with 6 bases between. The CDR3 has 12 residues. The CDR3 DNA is TGTGCCAGCAGTTTCCAGTCCTATGGCTACACCTTC. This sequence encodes CASSFQSYGYTF.

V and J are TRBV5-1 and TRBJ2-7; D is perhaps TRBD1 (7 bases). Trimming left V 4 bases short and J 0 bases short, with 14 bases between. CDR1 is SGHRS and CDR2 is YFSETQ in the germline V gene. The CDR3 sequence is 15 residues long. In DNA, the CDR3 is TGCGCCAGCAGCCCAGGGGGGACAGCCTCCTACGAGCAGTACTTC. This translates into CASSPGGTASYEQYF.